These 24 T cell receptor beta chains were sequenced from one sample in a study of cytomegalovirus exposure and HLA in healthy donors. Only in-frame clones appear in the TCRdb table, and some are missing; sequencing was by immunoSEQ multiplex PCR. The sample has about 240,000 clones, approximately 87% seen once; the top ten hold around 3%. Sample: PBMCs. Receptor source: a man aged 18 to 30 in good health and CMV-seronegative.

The chain uses TRBV4-1 and TRBJ2-3, with D possibly matching TRBD1 (6 bases). The germline V and J ends were trimmed by 1 base and 4 bases, with 15 bases remaining between them. Germline V lookup: CDR1 MGHRA, CDR2 YSYEKL. The CDR3 length is 16 residues. The CDR3 region has the DNA TGCGCCAGCAGCCAAGCGAAACAGGGCGGTCCAGATACGCAGTATTTT. It codes for CASSQAKQGGPDTQYF.

J is TRBJ2-2 and V is TRBV7-9, with D possibly TRBD1 on 6 matching bases. Germline V gives CDR1 SEHNR, CDR2 FQNEAQ (reference sequence). The CDR3 loop spans 13 amino acids. The V end was cut by 3 bases, the J end by 7 bases, with 9 bases between. The CDR3 DNA reads TGTGCCAGCAGCTTGAAAGGGGGCGGGGAGCTGTTTTTT. Translating gives CASSLKGGGELFF.

The rearrangement links TRBV10-2 to TRBJ1-2; D gene unclear. CDR1 and CDR2 from the germline V gene are WSHSY and SAAADI. This CDR3 comprises 14 residues. V was shortened by 8 bases and J by 2 bases, with 15 bases between the two germline ends. The CDR3 protein is CASGWTDQNYGYTF. The CDR3 bases are TGCGCCAGCGGTTGGACTGATCAGAACTATGGCTACACCTTC.

This chain connects TRBV28 to TRBJ2-3; the D gene is possibly TRBD1 (5 bases). Germline CDR1 reads MDHEN; CDR2 reads SYDVKM. This CDR3 is built from 16 residues. V was trimmed by 5 bases and J by 2 bases, leaving 17 bases between them. The CDR3 DNA follows: TGTGCCAGCAGTACTACCCAGGGATGGGTCACAGATACGCAGTATTTT. Translated: CASSTTQGWVTDTQYF.

This clone was seen more than once but under ten times. Other DNA variants within this sample encode the same CDR3. The chain couples TRBV5-4 to TRBJ2-2; TRBD1 matches at 7 bases. V lost 5 bases, J lost 4 bases, and 5 bases stayed unmatched. Germline V gene lookup returns CDR1 SGHNT and CDR2 YYREEE (reference sequence). The CDR3 runs 14 residues. The CDR3 nucleotides read TGTGCCAGCAGGAGGACAGGTGCCACCGGGGAGCTGTTTTTT. It is translated as CASRRTGATGELFF.

The rearrangement joins TRBV21-1 to TRBJ2-3; TRBD2 was called by the table and not checked on the DNA. TRBV21-1 is described as a pseudogene. The length of the CDR3 is 9 residues. In nucleotides, the CDR3 is TGTGCCAGCAGCCCTATACCTCTCTGG. It encodes CASSPIPLW.

The J gene is TRBJ1-1, the V gene TRBV6-5; D might be TRBD1 (5 bases). The germline V gene encodes CDR1 MNHEY and CDR2 SVGAGI. Trimming cost V 10 bases and J 0 bases, with 6 bases left between them. CDR3 length: 11 amino acids. The DNA for the CDR3 is TGTGCCACAGGGATGAACACTGAAGCTTTCTTT. It translates to CATGMNTEAFF.

The gene calls are TRBV5-4 and TRBJ2-7; D is possibly TRBD1 (6 bases). This CDR3 contains 14 residues. Trimming left V 3 bases short and J 2 bases short, with 12 bases between. CDR1 and CDR2 from the germline V gene are SGHNT and YYREEE (reference sequence). Here the CDR3 DNA reads TGTGCCAGCAGCTCTACAGGGCGGGCCTACGAGCAGTACTTC. Translating gives CASSSTGRAYEQYF.

The chain has TRBV2 and TRBJ2-7; D gene uncertain. The CDR3 extends over 14 amino acids. The germline V gene has CDR1 SNHLY and CDR2 FYNNEI. Trimming shortened V by 6 bases and J by 3 bases, and 15 bases separated the two germline ends. CDR3 nucleotides: TGTGCCAGCAGCTCCCGGAGAACTCTCTACGAGCAGTACTTC. As protein: CASSSRRTLYEQYF. Using reference TRBV2 and TRBJ2-7 for the parts outside the CDR3, the full variable domain is EPEVTQTPSHQVTQMGQEVILRCVPISNHLYFYWYRQILGQKVEFLVSFYNNEISEKSEIFDDQFSVERPDGSNFTLKIRSTKLEDSAMYFCASSSRRTLYEQYFGPGTRLTVT.

This clone was counted between two and nine times. This chain uses TRBV10-2 with TRBJ1-2; D not certain. CDR1 and CDR2 from the germline V gene are WSHSY and SAAADI. There are 14 residues in the CDR3. Trimming removed 4 bases at V and 8 bases at J, with 17 bases between. The CDR3: CASSAGIGEYGYTF. The CDR3 coding sequence is TGCGCCAGCAGTGCGGGGATAGGAGAGTACGGCTACACCTTC.

This chain connects TRBV5-1 to TRBJ2-3; D is unresolved. Germline-derived CDR1 and CDR2 are SGHRS and YFSETQ. V was clipped by 4 bases and J by 2 bases, with 17 bases between them. CDR3 length: 16 residues. The CDR3 sequence is CASSPALTELTDTQYF. CDR3 DNA: TGCGCCAGCAGCCCGGCCCTTACGGAGCTCACAGATACGCAGTATTTT.

V gene TRBV4-3 combines with J gene TRBJ2-1, with TRBD1 matching 7 bases. CDR3 length: 15 residues. Germline lookup yields CDR1 LGHNA and CDR2 YSLEER. V dropped 4 bases and J dropped 3; count of bases not matched to a gene: 6. The chain's CDR3 is CASSPRQGLYNEQFF. The CDR3 DNA reads TGCGCCAGCAGCCCGAGACAGGGTCTCTACAATGAGCAGTTCTTC.

The rearrangement joins TRBV18 to TRBJ2-7, with 7 bases fitting TRBD1. Germline lookup yields CDR1 KGHSH and CDR2 LQKENI. V shed 0 bases and J 3 bases; nucleotides not matched to a gene: 5. The CDR3 totals 15 residues. As DNA, the CDR3 is TGTGCCAGCTCACCACCGACGGACAGGCGCTACGAGCAGTACTTC. This sequence encodes CASSPPTDRRYEQYF.

The genes are TRBV7-8 and TRBJ2-3, with 12 bases matching TRBD2. V shed 4 bases and J 9 bases; nucleotides not matched to a gene: 8. The CDR3 has 15 residues. From germline, CDR1 is SGHVS and CDR2 FQNEAQ. CDR3 nucleotides: TGTGCCAGCAGCTCGGGGACTAGCGGGCCTCAAACGCAGTATTTT. This gives the protein CASSSGTSGPQTQYF.

CDR3 in amino acids: CASKGTFQDSPLHF. CDR3 in DNA: TGTGCCAGCAAAGGGACATTTCAAGATTCACCCCTCCACTTT. This chain connects TRBV7-6 to TRBJ1-6; D is possibly TRBD1 (6 bases). This CDR3 comprises 14 residues. Germline V CDR1 and CDR2: SGHVS, FNYEAQ. Trimming removed 7 bases at V and 8 bases at J, with 15 bases between.

The chain uses TRBV5-1 and TRBJ2-5, with 8 bases lining up with TRBD1. Trimming removed 4 bases from V and 2 bases from J; junction bases left unmatched: 4. CDR1 and CDR2 (germline): SGHRS, YFSETQ. The CDR3 sequence is 14 residues long. CDR3 sequence (DNA): TGCGCCAGCAGCCGGGACAGGCAACAAGAGACCCAGTACTTC. Translation: CASSRDRQQETQYF.

The rearrangement uses TRBV4-3 and TRBJ1-1, with 9 bases that match TRBD1. The CDR3 is 13 amino acids. Per the germline V gene, CDR1 is LGHNA and CDR2 is YSLEER. Unmatched junction bases numbered 5, after V lost 7 bases and J lost 5 bases. The chain's CDR3 is CASIGTGRTEAFF. CDR3 DNA sequence: TGCGCCAGCATTGGGACAGGGAGGACTGAAGCTTTCTTT.

This chain connects TRBV30 to TRBJ2-2; D may be TRBD2 (6 bases). Germline CDR1 is GTSNPN and CDR2 is SVGIG (reference sequence). Trimming took 4 bases from V and 6 from J, leaving 9 bases between them. The CDR3 contains 12 residues. The CDR3 reads CAWNSGAGELFF. The CDR3 nucleotides read TGTGCCTGGAATTCGGGGGCCGGGGAGCTGTTTTTT.

J is TRBJ2-7 and V is TRBV7-9; D is possibly TRBD2 (5 bases). This CDR3 is 13 amino acids long. From germline, CDR1 is SEHNR and CDR2 FQNEAQ (reference sequence). Trimming took off 3 bases at V and 1 base at J, with 7 bases between the two ends. CDR3 sequence (DNA): TGTGCCAGCAGCTTTGGAGGATCCTACGAGCAGTACTTC. Its protein product is CASSFGGSYEQYF.

The chain links TRBV5-1 to TRBJ1-3; TRBD1 matches 7 bases. The ends lost 2 bases at V and 6 bases at J; junction bases unmatched: 5. There are 14 residues in the CDR3. The V gene's germline CDR1 is SGHRS and CDR2 YFSETQ. The CDR3 DNA is TGCGCCAGCAGCTTTCACAGGGGACTAAACACCATATATTTT. It translates to CASSFHRGLNTIYF.

V is TRBV5-4 and J is TRBJ1-1, with TRBD1 as a possible D gene (5 bases). The ends were cut back, 4 bases at V and 10 bases at J, with 20 bases in the middle. The germline V gene encodes CDR1 SGHNT and CDR2 YYREEE (reference sequence). The CDR3 length is 14 residues. CDR3 residues: CASSLNRGGYLAFF. CDR3 in DNA: TGTGCCAGCAGCCTGAATCGGGGGGGATACCTAGCTTTCTTT.

The rearrangement links TRBV7-9 to TRBJ2-2, with TRBD1 as a possible D gene (6 bases). Germline values: CDR1 SEHNR, CDR2 FQNEAQ (reference sequence). V was cut by 7 bases and J by 1 base, with 19 bases left in between. The CDR3 has 17 amino acids. DNA of the CDR3: TGTGCCAGCACATCTGTTCCAGGGGTCGGGAACACCGGGGAGCTGTTTTTT. The encoded protein is CASTSVPGVGNTGELFF.

The chain combines TRBV2 with TRBJ1-6, with 7 bases that match TRBD1. The V and J ends lost 3 bases and 9 bases, in that order; junction bases with no gene match: 5. Germline CDR1 is SNHLY and CDR2 is FYNNEI. CDR3 length equals 14 residues. CDR3 DNA sequence: TGTGCCAGCAGTGATTACAGGGGAGGTTCACCCCTCCACTTT. This codes for CASSDYRGGSPLHF.

The gene calls are TRBV5-1 and TRBJ2-5, with D hard to call. The CDR3 extends over 15 amino acids. Trimming left V 4 bases short and J 5 bases short, with 18 bases between. CDR1 and CDR2 (germline): SGHRS, YFSETQ. Written as DNA, the CDR3 is TGCGCCAGCAGCACAAGACCGACTCAAATGGAGACCCAGTACTTC. Protein sequence: CASSTRPTQMETQYF.